This T cell receptor (beta chain) was captured by sequencing in a study of blood T cells in healthy people across ages. A second PCR of 7 to 11 cycles used a sample-barcoded 5' primer and a J-beta primer mix. TCRdb used MiXCR to reprocess the 5' RACE reads, holding one entry per CDR3 protein. The profile shows over 750,000 distinct CDR3 sequences, about 25% of them singletons. Isolation yielded PBMCs, at least 7 million per sample, in every case. The CDR3 runs 13 residues. Deletions cut 6 bases from V and 4 bases from J, with 10 bases between. The germline V gene encodes CDR1 SGHAT and CDR2 FQNNGV. These same records also appear under a second study, on T cells of mothers and their children. That publication notes: Mothers gave over 10 million TCR beta CDR3 reads each, and children several million each. Whether pairs are related or unrelated, thymic selection shapes their TCR recombination output in much the same way.

The TCR comes from a boy aged 5-17 years in good health. Sequencing input: blood. The gene calls are TRBV11-2 and TRBJ1-3; D is unresolved. Here the CDR3 reads CASRRAGGNTIYF. The CDR3 DNA is TGTGCCAGCAGGAGGGCAGGAGGAAACACCATATATTTT.